These 27 T cell receptor beta chains were sequenced from one sample in a study of cytomegalovirus exposure and HLA in healthy donors (TCRdb year 2017). Preparation of the library involved the immunoSEQ multiplex PCR assay. What TCRdb holds here is the immuneACCESS table cut down to in-frame rearrangements. Part of the clones is not present; checked against another copy, under half of the missing clones reflect an unresolved V gene, and the others are unexplained. The sample data list 50,000 or so clones, and roughly 94% of these were observed just once. The top ten hold 2% to 2.5% of the sample. Sequencing used PBMCs. The source of these receptors is a man aged 18 to 29 in good health and CMV-seronegative.

The chain has TRBV7-2 and TRBJ2-7, with D hard to call. Germline V CDR1 and CDR2: SGHTA, FQGNSA. This CDR3 comprises 15 residues. V lost 3 bases, J lost 2 bases, and 14 bases lay in between. This CDR3 reads CASSLFRDTTYEQYF. CDR3 nucleotide sequence: TGTGCCAGCAGCTTGTTCCGAGACACCACCTACGAGCAGTACTTC.

V usage is TRBV11-3 and J usage is TRBJ2-1; the D gene is possibly TRBD2 (5 bases). The length of the CDR3 is 15 residues. V was trimmed by 8 bases and J by 7 bases, leaving 21 bases between them. Germline CDR1 is SGHNT and CDR2 is YENEEA. The CDR3 loop reads CASERWGALGNEQFF. The DNA for the CDR3 is TGTGCCAGCGAACGGTGGGGAGCCCTAGGGAATGAGCAGTTCTTC.

The chain joins TRBV11-2 to TRBJ2-7, with 7 positions matching TRBD2. CDR1 and CDR2 (germline): SGHAT, FQNNGV. The CDR3 runs 15 residues. V was pared by 5 bases and J by 2 bases, with 9 bases of the junction left unmatched. In DNA form, the CDR3 reads TGTGCCAGCAGCCCCCGAGGGGCGGGAGCCTACGAGCAGTACTTC. Its translation is CASSPRGAGAYEQYF.

This clone was picked up one time. The chain recombines TRBV1 with TRBJ2-3; the table's D call of TRBD2 was not tested on the DNA. TRBV1 is reported as a pseudogene. This CDR3 has 18 amino acids. DNA of the CDR3: TGCACCAGCAGCCAAGTGATAGAGGACGGGACTAGCACAGATACGCAGTATTTT. Translation gives CTSSQVIEDGTSTDTQYF.

The rearrangement links TRBV27 to TRBJ1-2; 7 bases are a match to TRBD1. The CDR3 runs to 13 residues. Germline CDR1 MNHEY, CDR2 SMNVEV (reference sequence). The J segment lost 7 bases and the V segment lost 3 bases, leaving 5 bases of the junction unmatched. The CDR3 bases are TGTGCCAGCAGTTTCCGGACAGGTCTTGGCTACACCTTC. Protein product: CASSFRTGLGYTF.

V and J are TRBV5-4 and TRBJ2-7, with 7 bases matching TRBD1. V trimming: 0 bases; J trimming: 2 bases; junction bases outside the gene matches: 5. Germline-derived CDR1 and CDR2 are SGHNT and YYREEE (reference sequence). This CDR3 comprises 15 residues. In nucleotides, the CDR3 is TGTGCCAGCAGCTTGGGCCGAGACAGGGCCTACGAGCAGTACTTC. The encoded protein is CASSLGRDRAYEQYF.

The chain recombines TRBV4-2 with TRBJ1-3; 7 nucleotides line up with TRBD1. V was pared by 4 bases and J by 8 bases, with 11 bases of the junction left unmatched. Germline assignment: CDR1 LGHNA and CDR2 YNFKEQ. The CDR3 extends over 15 amino acids. The CDR3 bases are TGTGCCAGCAGCCCATTTCGGGGAACAGGGGACACCATATATTTT. It specifies CASSPFRGTGDTIYF.

This clone turned up a few times. The rearrangement joins TRBV28 to TRBJ2-7; perhaps TRBD2 as D (8 bases). The CDR3 spans 17 residues. Germline V gene sequence: CDR1 MDHEN, CDR2 SYDVKM. The V and J ends lost 3 bases and 4 bases respectively, with 22 bases between them. CDR3 DNA sequence: TGTGCCAGCAGTTTGGCCCCCGGGAGGGGGCAGCGGTACGAGCAGTACTTC. This codes for CASSLAPGRGQRYEQYF. The full variable domain, in which reference TRBV28 and TRBJ2-7 provide the parts outside the CDR3, is DVKVTQSSRYLVKRTGEKVFLECVQDMDHENMFWYRQDPGLGLRLIYFSYDVKMKEKGDIPEGYSVSREKKERFSLILESASTNQTSMYLCASSLAPGRGQRYEQYFGPGTRLTVT.

V and J are TRBV19 and TRBJ1-1; the D is unclear. This CDR3 comprises 14 residues. Trimming removed 1 base at V and 6 bases at J, with 12 bases between. From germline, CDR1 is LNHDA and CDR2 SQIVND (reference sequence). CDR3 region: CASSIGGGVPEAFF. CDR3 sequence (DNA): TGTGCCAGTAGTATAGGGGGAGGAGTACCTGAAGCTTTCTTT.

The rearrangement links TRBV19 to TRBJ1-1; 7 nucleotides agree with TRBD1. The germline V gene encodes CDR1 LNHDA and CDR2 SQIVND (reference sequence). This CDR3 is 12 amino acids long. Trimming removed 8 bases from V and 1 base from J; junction bases left unmatched: 1. The CDR3 DNA is TGTGCCAGTGGACAGGAGAACACTGAAGCTTTCTTT. This gives the protein CASGQENTEAFF.

The chain couples TRBV28 to TRBJ1-1; weak D call: TRBD1 (5 bases). CDR1 and CDR2 (germline): MDHEN, SYDVKM. This CDR3 is 15 amino acids long. The germline V and J ends were trimmed by 1 base and 2 bases, with 11 bases remaining between them. The CDR3 sequence: CASSLSGMGNTEAFF. The CDR3 nucleotides are TGTGCCAGCAGTTTATCAGGGATGGGTAACACTGAAGCTTTCTTT.

The chain is built from TRBV7-9 and TRBJ1-5, with 8 positions matching TRBD1. V lost 4 bases and J lost 4; bases outside the gene matches: 9. There are 16 residues in the CDR3. Germline V lookup: CDR1 SEHNR, CDR2 FQNEAQ (reference sequence). The CDR3 region is CASSSGQASPNQPQHF. In DNA form, the CDR3 reads TGTGCCAGCAGCTCGGGACAGGCCTCTCCTAATCAGCCCCAGCATTTT. The full variable domain, in which reference TRBV7-9 and TRBJ1-5 provide the parts outside the CDR3, is DTGVSQNPRHKITKRGQNVTFRCDPISEHNRLYWYRQTLGQGPEFLTYFQNEAQLEKSRLLSDRFSAERPKGSFSTLEIQRTEQGDSAMYLCASSSGQASPNQPQHFGDGTRLSIL.

The chain carries TRBV5-1 and TRBJ2-1; 12 bases match TRBD1. This CDR3 is built from 16 residues. The germline V gene encodes CDR1 SGHRS and CDR2 YFSETQ. V shed 3 bases and J 9 bases; nucleotides not matched to a gene: 10. The CDR3 coding sequence is TGCGCCAGCAGCTCGGGTTTGGGACAGGGGGCCGGTGAGCAGTTCTTC. This encodes CASSSGLGQGAGEQFF.

The chain uses TRBV25-1 and TRBJ2-1; TRBD2 matches at 8 bases. The V gene end was trimmed by 2 bases and the J gene end by 2 bases; junction bases not matched to a gene: 8. Looked up from germline, CDR1 is MGHDK and CDR2 is SYGVNS. This CDR3 contains 17 residues. CDR3 region: CASSEIGREGPYNEQFF. The CDR3 coding sequence is TGTGCCAGCAGTGAAATCGGACGGGAGGGCCCCTACAATGAGCAGTTCTTC.

The chain recombines TRBV10-2 with TRBJ2-1; D remains ambiguous. V lost 3 bases, J lost 8 bases, and 8 bases lay in between. The CDR3 runs 12 residues. The germline V gene encodes CDR1 WSHSY and CDR2 SAAADI. The CDR3 is CASSETAHEQFF. The CDR3 nucleotides read TGCGCCAGCAGTGAAACAGCCCATGAGCAGTTCTTC.

V usage is TRBV10-3 and J usage is TRBJ2-1, with 9 bases identical to TRBD1. CDR3 length equals 13 residues. V lost 8 bases and J lost 5; bases outside the gene matches: 4. Germline lookup yields CDR1 ENHRY and CDR2 SYGVKD. The CDR3 region is CAIWTGVDNEQFF. CDR3 sequence (DNA): TGTGCCATCTGGACAGGGGTGGACAATGAGCAGTTCTTC.

CDR3: CASSSQQMVSYEQYF. In nucleotides, the CDR3 is TGTGCCAGCAGTTCCCAACAAATGGTTTCCTACGAGCAGTACTTC. This chain joins TRBV28 and TRBJ2-7; no clear D. Germline CDR1 MDHEN, CDR2 SYDVKM. CDR3 length: 15 residues. With 4 bases removed from V and 1 base from J, the gap between germline ends came to 14 bases.

V and J are TRBV5-4 and TRBJ2-2, with unresolved D. The germline gives CDR1 SGHNT, CDR2 YYREEE (reference sequence). This CDR3 contains 15 residues. Trimming took 4 bases from V and 0 from J, leaving 10 bases between them. DNA for the CDR3: TGTGCCAGCAGCAAATTTACAACGAACACCGGGGAGCTGTTTTTT. Protein sequence: CASSKFTTNTGELFF.

The chain recombines TRBV28 with TRBJ1-1, with D maybe TRBD1 (6 bases). V lost 4 bases and J lost 2, with 14 bases in between. Germline assignment: CDR1 MDHEN and CDR2 SYDVKM. The CDR3 loop spans 15 amino acids. In nucleotides, the CDR3 is TGTGCCAGCAGTTCCCCGGGGGGGGCAAACACTGAAGCTTTCTTT. It codes for CASSSPGGANTEAFF.

The V call is TRBV6-1, the J call TRBJ1-1, with 7 positions matching TRBD1. The CDR3 extends over 14 amino acids. Trimming cost V 7 bases and J 2 bases; bases outside gene matches: 7. Germline CDR1 reads MNHNS; CDR2 reads SASEGT. The CDR3 protein is CASNRDRVNTEAFF. The CDR3 DNA reads as TGTGCCAGCAATCGCGACAGGGTAAACACTGAAGCTTTCTTT.

V is TRBV7-3 and J is TRBJ2-2, with D perhaps matching TRBD2 (5 bases). The V end was cut by 5 bases, the J end by 6 bases, with 13 bases between. CDR3 length: 14 residues. CDR1 is SGHTA and CDR2 is FQGTGA in the germline V gene. CDR3 residues: CASSQTRGPGELFF. The CDR3 bases are TGTGCCAGCAGCCAAACCCGGGGTCCCGGGGAGCTGTTTTTT.

CDR3 residues: CASSYTGLSLDTQYF. The DNA of the CDR3 is TGTGCCAGCAGTTACACTGGACTGAGTTTAGATACGCAGTATTTT. The chain recombines TRBV6-8 with TRBJ2-3, with D possibly matching TRBD2 (5 bases). The CDR3 spans 15 residues. V dropped 2 bases and J dropped 5 bases, with 14 bases sitting between them. Germline V CDR1 and CDR2: MNHGY, SAAAGT.

CDR3 nucleotides: TGTGCCAGCAGCTTAAGGGACAGGGGCCAAGAGACCCAGTACTTC. It is translated as CASSLRDRGQETQYF. The chain couples TRBV7-9 to TRBJ2-5; 10 bases are a match to TRBD1. From germline, CDR1 is SEHNR and CDR2 FQNEAQ (reference sequence). This CDR3 has 15 residues. V lost 2 bases and J lost 1; bases outside the gene matches: 1.

The chain links TRBV7-9 to TRBJ1-1, with D possibly matching TRBD1 (6 bases). The CDR3 has 16 residues. Per germline, CDR1 SEHNR and CDR2 FQNEAQ (reference sequence). Trimming took 1 base from V and 4 from J, leaving 16 bases between them. CDR3 sequence reads: CASSLDRTAISTEAFF. CDR3 nucleotides: TGTGCCAGCAGCTTAGACAGGACAGCAATTTCCACTGAAGCTTTCTTT.

The chain links TRBV6-4 to TRBJ2-3; 9 bases align to TRBD1. V trimming: 5 bases; J trimming: 1 base; junction bases outside the gene matches: 1. The CDR3 has 14 residues. Germline CDR1 MRHNA, CDR2 SNTAGT. In DNA form, the CDR3 reads TGTGCCAGCAGTCGGACAGGGGGCACAGATACGCAGTATTTT. Its translation is CASSRTGGTDTQYF.

V gene TRBV29-1 combines with J gene TRBJ2-7; 9 nucleotides line up with TRBD1. V dropped 3 bases and J dropped 4; count of bases not matched to a gene: 10. This CDR3 comprises 15 residues. Germline V gene sequence: CDR1 SQVTM, CDR2 ANQGSEA. Here the CDR3 reads CSVDSPGQGRYEQYF. The CDR3 DNA reads TGCAGCGTTGATTCTCCGGGACAGGGAAGGTACGAGCAGTACTTC.

This CDR3 is CASSGVAGSEYEQYF. Written as DNA, the CDR3 is TGTGCCAGCAGTGGGGTAGCGGGGTCCGAATACGAGCAGTACTTC. V and J are TRBV2 and TRBJ2-7; TRBD2 matches at 8 bases. With V trimmed by 4 bases and J by 4 bases, 9 bases remained unmatched. Germline V gene lookup returns CDR1 SNHLY and CDR2 FYNNEI. This CDR3 comprises 15 residues.